This T cell receptor beta chain was sequenced for a study of blood T cell repertoires in COVID-19. Background on the study: Samples taken during acute and convalescent COVID-19 were collected in the United States, Italy and Spain. The cDNA or gDNA used as material had been derived from T cells, B-cell-depleted T cells, or PBMCs.

Assay: immunoSEQ multiplex PCR; the TCRdb copy retains only in-frame clones and omits some. The sample has fewer than 500,000 clones, roughly 90% seen once; the top ten hold 1.4%. Germline V CDR1 and CDR2: ENHRY, SYGVKD. The V segment lost 3 bases and the J segment 1 base; nucleotides outside the gene matches: 2. The CDR3 extends over 14 amino acids. The TCR originated in a woman in her twenties or thirties with active or convalescent COVID-19. This chain links TRBV10-3 with TRBJ1-1, with TRBD1 matching 7 bases. What was sequenced was peripheral blood. CDR3 residues: CAISEGQANTEAFF. The DNA for the CDR3 is TGTGCCATCAGTGAAGGACAGGCGAACACTGAAGCTTTCTTT.